The 3 T cell receptor beta chains below were found in one sample sequenced in a study of T-cell memory formation after mild COVID-19. TCRdb processed the 5' RACE reads anew with MiXCR; each CDR3 protein has one entry. The table lists about 430,000 distinct CDR3 sequences, over 15% of them singletons, with roughly 21% in the top ten. The sequenced sample consisted of PBMCs or a T cell subset sorted from them (not recorded which). These receptors were taken from a man younger than 35 who had mild COVID-19 (a few samples of this study predate the infection). Cell type and time point are not known.

This chain uses TRBV5-1 with TRBJ1-1; weak D call: TRBD1 (5 bases). The CDR3 is 14 residues long. Germline V gives CDR1 SGHRS, CDR2 YFSETQ. Trimming left V 4 bases short and J 3 bases short, with 13 bases between. CDR3 DNA: TGCGCCAGCAGCATCCAGGGATCCGACACTGAAGCTTTCTTT. It yields the protein CASSIQGSDTEAFF.

The chain combines TRBV5-5 with TRBJ2-3; a possible D gene is TRBD2 (5 bases). The V gene lost 1 base and the J gene lost 4 bases, with 16 bases spanning the gap. Germline assignment: CDR1 SGHKS and CDR2 YYEKEE (reference sequence). The CDR3 is made up of 16 amino acids. CDR3 bases: TGTGCCAGCAGCTTGTCTGGCGGGTTCGTGTCAGATACGCAGTATTTT. This sequence encodes CASSLSGGFVSDTQYF.

This clonotype has a handful of counts. J is TRBJ2-3 and V is TRBV5-4; D may be TRBD2 (5 bases). The CDR3 has 14 residues. Germline CDR1 is SGHNT and CDR2 is YYREEE (reference sequence). Trimming removed 2 bases at V and 6 bases at J, with 13 bases between. The CDR3 sequence: CASSLPFGGDTQYF. The CDR3, as DNA: TGTGCCAGCAGCTTACCATTCGGCGGGGATACGCAGTATTTT.